A single sample is the source of the 28 T cell receptor beta chains below, sequenced in a study of T cell changes during pregnancy in multiple sclerosis. Method: immunoSEQ multiplex PCR; TCRdb's copy keeps in-frame clones and lacks some. The repertoire holds over 65,000 clones, about 89% seen once, with roughly 2.5% in the top ten. Sequenced material: peripheral blood, taken in the first trimester of pregnancy. These TCRs come from a female donor with multiple sclerosis, enrolled in a pregnancy study.

CDR3 loop: CASSVGAGLAEIYEQYF. The CDR3 DNA reads TGTGCCAGCAGCGTGGGCGCGGGACTAGCAGAGATCTACGAGCAGTACTTC. The chain has TRBV9 and TRBJ2-7, with 9 bases fitting TRBD2. The junction had 12 bases not matched to a gene; V was cut back by 2 bases and J by 3 bases. The CDR3 contains 17 residues. Germline V gene data show CDR1 as SGDLS and CDR2 as YYNGEE.

The chain joins TRBV9 to TRBJ1-5; D uncertain. In germline, CDR1 is SGDLS, CDR2 YYNGEE. Deletions cut 3 bases from V and 1 base from J, with 11 bases between. The CDR3 covers 15 residues. The CDR3 region has the DNA TGTGCCAGCAGCGGAGGCTCCCTCAGCAATCAGCCCCAGCATTTT. Amino acids: CASSGGSLSNQPQHF.

J is TRBJ2-7 and V is TRBV25-1; no definite D call. The CDR3 sequence is 11 residues long. With 2 bases removed from V and 7 bases from J, the gap between germline ends came to 6 bases. Germline assignment: CDR1 MGHDK and CDR2 SYGVNS. The CDR3 DNA reads as TGTGCCAGCAGTGAAGTCGGTGAGCAGTACTTC. This gives the protein CASSEVGEQYF.

This clone was picked up one time. The chain combines TRBV5-1 with TRBJ1-3; D unclear. The germline V gene has CDR1 SGHRS and CDR2 YFSETQ. The CDR3 extends over 16 amino acids. Trimming took 0 bases from V and 0 from J, leaving 10 bases between them. The CDR3 loop is CASSLERRDSGNTIYF. In DNA form, the CDR3 reads TGCGCCAGCAGCTTGGAGCGCAGAGACTCTGGAAACACCATATATTTT.

The chain couples TRBV7-3 to TRBJ2-2; TRBD1 is a possible D gene (6 bases). V dropped 0 bases and J dropped 4 bases, with 9 bases sitting between them. CDR3 length: 15 residues. Germline loops: CDR1 SGHTA, CDR2 FQGTGA. The CDR3 spells CASSLTGAGTGELFF. The CDR3 nucleotides read TGTGCCAGCAGCTTAACGGGGGCGGGCACCGGGGAGCTGTTTTTT.

The table lists this clone with a count of one. The CDR3 region is CASSWDREETQYF. CDR3 DNA: TGTGCCAGCAGCTGGGACAGGGAAGAGACCCAGTACTTC. The chain combines TRBV7-7 with TRBJ2-5; 9 nucleotides agree with TRBD1. CDR3 length: 13 residues. J was trimmed by 3 bases and V by 4 bases; bases with no gene match: 0. Germline V lookup: CDR1 SSHAT, CDR2 FNYEAQ (reference sequence). Drawing the rest from reference TRBV7-7 and TRBJ2-5, the complete variable domain is GAGVSQSPRYKVTKRGQDVTLRCDPISSHATLYWYQQALGQGPEFLTYFNYEAQPDKSGLPSDRFSAERPEGSISTLTIQRTEQRDSAMYRCASSWDREETQYFGPGTRLLVL.

The rearrangement uses TRBV5-1 and TRBJ1-4; 8 bases are shared with TRBD1. Trimming removed 1 base from V and 8 bases from J; junction bases left unmatched: 7. Germline V gene sequence: CDR1 SGHRS, CDR2 YFSETQ. The CDR3 is 15 residues long. The CDR3 nucleotides read TGCGCCAGCAGCTTGTCAGGGGGCGCGAGAGAAAAACTGTTTTTT. Translated: CASSLSGGAREKLFF.

This rearrangement joins TRBV7-3 to TRBJ1-6; the match to TRBD1 covers 7 bases. The CDR3 loop spans 13 amino acids. The J segment lost 11 bases and the V segment lost 5 bases, leaving 6 bases of the junction unmatched. Germline V CDR1 and CDR2: SGHTA, FQGTGA. The CDR3 loop reads CASSADRKAPLHF. CDR3 in DNA: TGTGCCAGCAGCGCGGACAGGAAGGCACCCCTCCACTTT.

The V call is TRBV5-1, the J call TRBJ1-5, with a possible D match to TRBD1 (6 bases). Germline CDR1 and CDR2: SGHRS and YFSETQ. Trimming took off 5 bases at V and 0 bases at J, with 12 bases between the two ends. The CDR3 extends over 15 amino acids. The CDR3 region is CASRPTGASNQPQHF. The CDR3 DNA is TGCGCCAGCAGACCGACAGGAGCTAGCAATCAGCCCCAGCATTTT.

Only one count was recorded for this clone. This rearrangement joins TRBV9 to TRBJ1-3; 7 positions agree with TRBD1. Losses at the gene ends were 4 bases for V and 0 bases for J; bases not matched to a gene: 10. CDR3 length equals 17 residues. Germline CDR1 and CDR2: SGDLS and YYNGEE. CDR3 nucleotide sequence: TGTGCCAGCAGCTTAGAGGGGACAGTATACTCTGGAAACACCATATATTTT. This codes for CASSLEGTVYSGNTIYF.

The genes are TRBV5-1 and TRBJ2-5, with 7 bases that match TRBD1. The germline gives CDR1 SGHRS, CDR2 YFSETQ. V shed 4 bases, J shed 5 bases, and the junction held 11 bases outside the gene matches. The CDR3 runs to 15 residues. CDR3 protein: CASSPRQGGGETQYF. DNA of the CDR3: TGCGCCAGCAGCCCCCGACAGGGTGGTGGGGAGACCCAGTACTTC.

The rearrangement links TRBV4-2 to TRBJ2-1; D is ambiguous. Trimming stripped 3 bases from V and 0 bases from J, with 9 bases between. The CDR3 is 15 amino acids. Per germline, CDR1 LGHNA and CDR2 YNFKEQ. The CDR3 DNA is TGTGCCAGCAGCCAGGAGCTCAGCTCCTACAATGAGCAGTTCTTC. This sequence encodes CASSQELSSYNEQFF.

V is TRBV5-4 and J is TRBJ2-2, with 9 bases identical to TRBD2. The CDR3 spans 16 residues. Trimming took 0 bases from V and 4 from J; bases not matched to a gene: 4. From germline, CDR1 is SGHNT and CDR2 YYREEE (reference sequence). The CDR3 protein is CASSLGSAGGTGELFF. CDR3 DNA sequence: TGTGCCAGCAGCTTGGGATCAGCGGGAGGCACCGGGGAGCTGTTTTTT.

This chain uses TRBV9 with TRBJ1-5; no definite D call. CDR1 and CDR2 from the germline V gene are SGDLS and YYNGEE. Between the trimmed V and J ends, which lost 2 bases and 1 base, there was a span of 10 bases. The CDR3 is 15 residues long. The CDR3 loop is CASSVALSSNQPQHF. CDR3 nucleotide sequence: TGTGCCAGCAGCGTTGCGCTGTCCAGCAATCAGCCCCAGCATTTT.

The chain combines TRBV2 with TRBJ2-5; D remains unclear. The CDR3 is 12 amino acids. Trimming shortened V by 2 bases and J by 3 bases, and 4 bases separated the two germline ends. The germline V gene has CDR1 SNHLY and CDR2 FYNNEI. The CDR3 nucleotides read TGTGCCAGCAGTGAATTAGAAGAGACCCAGTACTTC. Its protein is CASSELEETQYF.

The chain carries TRBV28 and TRBJ2-3, with TRBD2 identical over 10 bases. V shed 5 bases, J shed 2 bases, and the junction held 10 bases outside the gene matches. This CDR3 is built from 17 residues. The germline V gene encodes CDR1 MDHEN and CDR2 SYDVKM. CDR3 sequence (DNA): TGTGCCAGCAGTCCACTAGCGGGGCTCCGCCCCACAGATACGCAGTATTTT. Translation gives CASSPLAGLRPTDTQYF.

The genes are TRBV12-5 and TRBJ2-3, with a weak D call TRBD1 (5 bases). Looked up from germline, CDR1 is LGHNT and CDR2 is FRNRAP. There are 13 residues in the CDR3. V was cut by 6 bases and J by 4 bases, with 11 bases left in between. CDR3 coding DNA: TGTGCTAGTGGCCAGGGTGGCGCAGATACGCAGTATTTT. This sequence encodes CASGQGGADTQYF.

The CDR3 sequence: CASSVGLAGVINEQYF. The CDR3 DNA is TGTGCCAGCTCAGTGGGACTAGCGGGAGTTATCAACGAGCAGTACTTC. The gene calls are TRBV18 and TRBJ2-7, with TRBD2 matching 14 bases. Germline V gene data show CDR1 as KGHSH and CDR2 as LQKENI. Trimming took 5 bases from V and 5 from J; bases not matched to a gene: 8. The CDR3 consists of 16 residues.

This rearrangement joins TRBV5-1 to TRBJ1-4; tentative D call: TRBD1 (5 bases). Germline values: CDR1 SGHRS, CDR2 YFSETQ. The CDR3 totals 14 residues. V was cut by 3 bases and J by 6 bases, with 12 bases left in between. This chain's CDR3 is CASSYQGGDEKLFF. CDR3 in DNA: TGCGCCAGCAGCTACCAGGGTGGGGATGAAAAACTGTTTTTT.

The CDR3 reads CASPTGGNEQFF. CDR3 nucleotide sequence: TGTGCCAGCCCGACAGGGGGGAATGAGCAGTTCTTC. The gene calls are TRBV27 and TRBJ2-1; 9 bases map to TRBD1. V trimming: 8 bases; J trimming: 7 bases; junction bases outside the gene matches: 3. The V gene's germline CDR1 is MNHEY and CDR2 SMNVEV (reference sequence). This CDR3 has 12 residues.

This clone has a single count. The rearrangement joins TRBV5-4 to TRBJ1-2; D may be TRBD1 (5 bases). V lost 1 base and J lost 13, with 11 bases in between. Germline V gene data show CDR1 as SGHNT and CDR2 as YYREEE (reference sequence). The CDR3 contains 11 residues. The CDR3 DNA sequence: TGTGCCAGCAGCTTGAACTCCCAGGGCACCTTC. Its translation: CASSLNSQGTF.

The genes are TRBV11-2 and TRBJ2-1, with 8 bases matching TRBD2. There are 15 residues in the CDR3. Looked up from germline, CDR1 is SGHAT and CDR2 is FQNNGV. J lost 3 bases, V lost 0 bases, and 1 base had no gene match. CDR3 loop: CASSLDTSGYNEQFF. In DNA form, the CDR3 reads TGTGCCAGCAGCTTAGATACTAGCGGCTACAATGAGCAGTTCTTC.

This sequence joins TRBV7-6 and TRBJ2-7, with 10 bases that match TRBD1. Losses at the gene ends were 7 bases for V and 2 bases for J; bases not matched to a gene: 5. The CDR3 spans 14 residues. CDR1 and CDR2 from the germline V gene are SGHVS and FNYEAQ. Here the CDR3 reads CASTSGTGAYEQYF. CDR3 nucleotide sequence: TGTGCCAGCACCTCCGGGACAGGGGCCTACGAGCAGTACTTC.

This chain joins TRBV9 and TRBJ2-1; tentatively, D is TRBD1 (6 bases). V was trimmed by 0 bases and J by 9 bases, leaving 13 bases between them. CDR1 is SGDLS and CDR2 is YYNGEE in the germline V gene. The CDR3 extends over 14 amino acids. CDR3: CASSVVAGVGEQFF. The DNA for the CDR3 is TGTGCCAGCAGCGTAGTTGCAGGGGTAGGTGAGCAGTTCTTC.

The CDR3 loop reads CAWSTGTGVNQPQHF. The CDR3 DNA reads TGTGCCTGGAGCACCGGGACAGGGGTCAATCAGCCCCAGCATTTT. The V gene is TRBV30, the J gene TRBJ1-5; 10 bases match TRBD1. This CDR3 is built from 15 residues. Trimming cost V 3 bases and J 3 bases; bases outside gene matches: 5. The germline gives CDR1 GTSNPN, CDR2 SVGIG (reference sequence).

The gene calls are TRBV6-6 and TRBJ2-1; perhaps TRBD2 as D (6 bases). The germline V and J ends were trimmed by 10 bases and 7 bases, with 14 bases remaining between them. Germline values: CDR1 MNHNY, CDR2 SVGAGI (reference sequence). This CDR3 is 12 amino acids long. CDR3 bases: TGTGCCATCTCGGGACTTTTTAATGAGCAGTTCTTC. Residues: CAISGLFNEQFF.

This sequence joins TRBV5-1 and TRBJ1-4; weak D call: TRBD1 (5 bases). Germline values: CDR1 SGHRS, CDR2 YFSETQ. V lost 3 bases and J 5 bases, leaving 11 bases between the germline ends. This CDR3 is 14 amino acids long. DNA of the CDR3: TGCGCCAGCAGCTCGGGACTGCCAAATGAAAAACTGTTTTTT. Its protein product is CASSSGLPNEKLFF.

This clone has only one observation. The chain uses TRBV7-9 and TRBJ2-7; unclear D gene. The V gene's germline CDR1 is SEHNR and CDR2 FQNEAQ (reference sequence). With 5 bases removed from V and 5 bases from J, the gap between germline ends came to 10 bases. This CDR3 contains 12 residues. The CDR3 is CASSPPRNEQYF. The DNA of the CDR3 is TGTGCCAGCAGCCCGCCTAGGAACGAGCAGTACTTC.